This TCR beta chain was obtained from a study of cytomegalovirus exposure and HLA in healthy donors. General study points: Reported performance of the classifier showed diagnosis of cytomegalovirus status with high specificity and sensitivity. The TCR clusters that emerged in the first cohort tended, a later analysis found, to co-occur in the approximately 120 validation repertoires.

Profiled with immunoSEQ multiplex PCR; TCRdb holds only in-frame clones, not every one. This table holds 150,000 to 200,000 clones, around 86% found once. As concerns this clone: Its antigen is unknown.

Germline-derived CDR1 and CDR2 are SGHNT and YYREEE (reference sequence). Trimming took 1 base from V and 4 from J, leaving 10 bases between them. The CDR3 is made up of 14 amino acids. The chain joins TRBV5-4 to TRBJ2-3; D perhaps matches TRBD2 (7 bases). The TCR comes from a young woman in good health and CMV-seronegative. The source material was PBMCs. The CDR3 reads CASSLPGGADTQYF. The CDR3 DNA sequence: TGTGCCAGCAGCTTGCCGGGGGGCGCAGATACGCAGTATTTT.